This entry lists 15 T cell receptor beta chains sequenced from one sample in a study of T cells in Graves' hyperthyroidism and ophthalmopathy. It was RNA transcripts that yielded the amplified TCR beta CDR3 regions. Using the HTBI primer set, a first-round RT-PCR was run on the TCR CDR3. TCRdb called the multiplex PCR reads again in MiXCR, with one record for every CDR3 protein. The sample includes around 240,000 distinct CDR3 sequences, less than 15% seen only once; the top ten take less than 15%. Sequenced sample: blood. All receptors come from a woman in her thirties or forties with Graves' hyperthyroidism that later progressed to Graves' ophthalmopathy.

This clonotype has ten or more counts. The chain has TRBV11-2 and TRBJ2-7; no firm D call. CDR1 and CDR2 (germline): SGHAT, FQNNGV. Trimming took off 3 bases at V and 6 bases at J, with 6 bases between the two ends. The CDR3 covers 11 residues. The CDR3 sequence is CASSFTVEQYF. In DNA, the CDR3 is TGTGCCAGCAGCTTTACCGTCGAGCAGTACTTC.

This clonotype was observed many times. The rearrangement links TRBV12-3 or TRBV12-4 to TRBJ1-2; D call uncertain. V lost 2 bases to trimming and J lost 5 bases, with 12 bases between them. This CDR3 comprises 14 residues. CDR3 in amino acids: CASSLSPDHYGYTF. CDR3 DNA: TGTGCCAGCAGTTTATCCCCGGACCATTATGGCTACACCTTC.

This clonotype has at least ten counts. The CDR3 DNA sequence: TGCAGCAGCGGGAGGGCCGCCGGGGAGCTGTTTTTT. Protein: CSSGRAAGELFF. The gene calls are TRBV20-1 and TRBJ2-2, with 10 bases that match TRBD2. The CDR3 has 12 residues. Germline V CDR1 and CDR2: DFQATT, SNEGSKA (reference sequence).

This clonotype was seen repeatedly, ten times or more. The rearrangement links TRBV15 to TRBJ1-4; TRBD1 is a possible D gene (5 bases). The CDR3 totals 19 residues. The germline gives CDR1 LNHNV, CDR2 YYDKDF (reference sequence). V dropped 6 bases and J dropped 3 bases, with 26 bases sitting between them. CDR3 residues: CATRSPPGQGSAANEKLFF. DNA of the CDR3: TGTGCCACCAGGTCCCCCCCGGGGCAGGGCTCTGCAGCTAATGAAAAACTGTTTTTT.

This clonotype was detected many times. The chain recombines TRBV20-1 with TRBJ2-7; D is ambiguous. V was pared by 3 bases and J by 6 bases, with 9 bases between. CDR3 length equals 11 residues. The V gene's germline CDR1 is DFQATT and CDR2 SNEGSKA (reference sequence). The CDR3 reads CSASHPGEQYF. CDR3 bases: TGCAGTGCTAGTCACCCCGGCGAGCAGTACTTC.

This clonotype was detected many times. The chain carries TRBV14 and TRBJ2-7; 7 bases line up with TRBD1. CDR1 is SGHDN and CDR2 is FVKESK in the germline V gene. V was pared by 5 bases and J by 6 bases, with 7 bases of the junction left unmatched. CDR3 size: 13 residues. The CDR3 is CASSDRTGAEQYF. In nucleotides, the CDR3 is TGTGCCAGCAGCGACCGAACAGGGGCCGAGCAGTACTTC.

To note about this clonotype: One base away lies a much larger clone, so this may be a sequencing read error. The V gene is TRBV28, the J gene TRBJ1-2; possible D gene TRBD1, 5 bases. The CDR3 runs to 15 residues. CDR1 and CDR2 (germline): MDHEN, SYDVKM. Here the CDR3 reads CASSSNRRHNYGCTF. The CDR3, as DNA: TGTGCCAGCAGTTCGAACAGGAGACATAACTATGGCTGCACCTTC.

In this sample, this clonotype turned up many times. The rearrangement joins TRBV5-1 to TRBJ1-1; no definite D call. The CDR3 runs 13 residues. Trimming stripped 5 bases from V and 1 base from J, with 9 bases between. Germline CDR1 reads SGHRS; CDR2 reads YFSETQ. CDR3 loop: CASRSGWNTEAFF. As DNA, the CDR3 is TGCGCCAGCAGGTCTGGTTGGAACACTGAAGCTTTCTTT. Based on the CDR3 plus reference TRBV5-1 and TRBJ1-1, the full variable domain is KAGVTQTPRYLIKTRGQQVTLSCSPISGHRSVSWYQQTPGQGLQFLFEYFSETQRNKGNFPGRFSGRQFSNSRSEMNVSTLELGDSALYLCASRSGWNTEAFFGQGTRLTVV.

This clonotype was detected many times. V usage is TRBV7-9 and J usage is TRBJ1-1; TRBD1 agrees at 9 bases. V dropped 0 bases and J dropped 9; count of bases not matched to a gene: 2. This CDR3 comprises 13 residues. CDR1 and CDR2 (germline): SEHNR, FQNEAQ (reference sequence). For the CDR3, the DNA is TGTGCCAGCAGCTTAGCACAGGGGGCGAAAGCTTTCTTT. It yields the protein CASSLAQGAKAFF.

This clonotype was recorded many times. This rearrangement joins TRBV29-1 to TRBJ2-1, with 8 bases matching TRBD1. CDR1 and CDR2 from the germline V gene are SQVTM and ANQGSEA. The length of the CDR3 is 13 residues. The trim removed 3 bases at V and 6 bases at J, leaving 4 bases unmatched. CDR3 sequence reads: CSVDEQGVNEQFF. The CDR3 bases are TGCAGCGTTGATGAACAGGGGGTCAATGAGCAGTTCTTC.

The chain employs TRBV20-1 and TRBJ1-2, with 7 positions matching TRBD1. Germline CDR1 and CDR2: DFQATT and SNEGSKA (reference sequence). V lost 8 bases to trimming and J lost 8 bases; unmatched junction nucleotides: 11. There are 12 residues in the CDR3. The CDR3 region has the DNA TGCAGTTCTAAGACAGGGATCGTCGGCTACACCTTC. Translation: CSSKTGIVGYTF.

The CDR3, as DNA: TGTGCCAGCAGCTTAAGAGTGAACCCAGATACGCAGTATTTT. It yields the protein CASSLRVNPDTQYF. V and J are TRBV13 and TRBJ2-3, with D unresolved. Trimming removed 2 bases from V and 4 bases from J, with 10 bases in between. The CDR3 covers 14 residues. Germline loops: CDR1 PRHDT, CDR2 FYEKMQ (reference sequence).

V usage is TRBV5-1 and J usage is TRBJ2-7; perhaps TRBD2 as D (6 bases). V gave up 0 bases and J gave up 3 bases, with 7 bases separating them. CDR3 size: 13 residues. The germline V gene has CDR1 SGHRS and CDR2 YFSETQ. The CDR3 coding sequence is TGCGCCAGCAGCTTGGCTAGCGTCTACGAGCAGTACTTC. As protein: CASSLASVYEQYF.

This clonotype was detected a few times. The gene calls are TRBV5-4 and TRBJ2-1; the match to TRBD2 covers 14 bases. The V gene's germline CDR1 is SGHNT and CDR2 YYREEE (reference sequence). With 5 bases clipped from V and 7 bases from J, the junction kept 5 bases outside the gene matches. The CDR3 is 15 residues long. CDR3 bases: TGTGCCAGCAGAGAGACTAGCGGGAGGGCGAATGAGCAGTTCTTC. This translates into CASRETSGRANEQFF.

The J gene is TRBJ2-1, the V gene TRBV7-9; the D gene is possibly TRBD2 (6 bases). The germline V and J ends were trimmed by 11 bases and 0 bases, with 23 bases remaining between them. The CDR3 totals 17 residues. CDR1 is SEHNR and CDR2 is FQNEAQ in the germline V gene (reference sequence). DNA for the CDR3: TGTGCCGGCTCCGTGGGCGGGAAGTCGAGCTCCTACAATGAGCAGTTCTTC. Amino acid sequence: CAGSVGGKSSSYNEQFF.